This is a list of T cell receptor beta chains from one sample in a study of shared clonotypes between healthy human individuals. The protocol was immunoSEQ multiplex PCR, while the TCRdb copy is restricted to in-frame clones and leaves out a portion. This table has some 2,100,000 clones, roughly 91% appearing once. The sequencing sample was made of naive CD8+ T cells from PBMCs. All receptors come from a young man in good health. Some clones in this sample may be carry-over from other donors' samples. CDR3s include the opening cysteine and the closing phenylalanine or tryptophan.

v_gene	j_gene	CDR3aa
TRBV2	TRBJ2-1	CASSPWAGNEQFF
TRBV10-1	TRBJ1-4	CASSPSGGINEKLFF
TRBV5-4	TRBJ1-2	CASSPPGPPTVYGYTF
TRBV19	TRBJ1-2	CASSMTGMSGYTF
TRBV27	TRBJ1-2	CASSFDRGIGYGYTF
TRBV19	TRBJ2-7	CASSIPLPGTSAHEQYF
TRBV19	TRBJ1-2	CASSIIRTGGDGYTF
TRBV6-6	TRBJ1-5	CASSSDRTGGIQPQHF
TRBV18	TRBJ2-1	CASSPRVYEQFF
TRBV28	TRBJ2-3	CATAPAASTDTQYF
TRBV27	TRBJ2-7	CASSLGMPSYEQYF
TRBV7-9	TRBJ1-1	CASSLGRGMNTEAFF
TRBV5-1	TRBJ2-1	CASSPGRVSPMVRSYNEQFF
TRBV14	TRBJ1-2	CASSPPGGKLNYGYTF
TRBV4-1	TRBJ1-5	CASSQDPDLRPQHF
TRBV2	TRBJ1-4	CASSDFRASFEKLFF
TRBV7-3	TRBJ1-1	CASSLTGGSGRPTEAFF
TRBV9	TRBJ2-3	CASSVVSADTQYF
TRBV5-1	TRBJ2-7	CASSEGGTSGSFPRLYF
TRBV11-2	TRBJ2-3	CASSSRQGNIGTQYF
TRBV6-5	TRBJ1-3	CASSYSREDGNTIYF
TRBV29-1	TRBJ2-1	CSVGASGSWSEQFF
TRBV11-3	TRBJ2-3	CASSLGQGTPTGDTQYF
TRBV7-2	TRBJ2-1	CASSQRGRAPYNEQFF
TRBV28	TRBJ1-3	CASSLTGRGNTIYF
TRBV9	TRBJ1-2	CASSGPGTPYGYTF
TRBV10-2	TRBJ1-1	CASSESTRVEAFF
TRBV11-2	TRBJ1-2	CASSLEPGNYGYTF
TRBV10-1	TRBJ2-3	CASSEERLAIDTQYF
TRBV19	TRBJ1-4	CATGQGADDEKLFF
TRBV6-4	TRBJ1-1	CASSADRYNTEAFF
TRBV27	TRBJ1-1	CASSYNGAATEAFF
TRBV5-1	TRBJ2-5	CASSPQGGETQYF
TRBV28	TRBJ2-5	CASVSQGGQETQYF
TRBV28	TRBJ1-5	CASSPRGQPQHF
TRBV5-6	TRBJ1-2	CASSLASPAGYTF
TRBV28	TRBJ1-4	CASSLTGSVGEKLFF
TRBV7-9	TRBJ2-3	CASSSTWDYGADTQYF
TRBV2	TRBJ2-1	CASSRTSEPDPQFF
TRBV27	TRBJ1-6	CASSLSGRLGNPLHF
TRBV28	TRBJ2-7	CASSLEYEQYF
TRBV7-9	TRBJ2-1	CASSSRTDGSYNEQFF
TRBV9	TRBJ2-6	CASSFQGQGVLTF